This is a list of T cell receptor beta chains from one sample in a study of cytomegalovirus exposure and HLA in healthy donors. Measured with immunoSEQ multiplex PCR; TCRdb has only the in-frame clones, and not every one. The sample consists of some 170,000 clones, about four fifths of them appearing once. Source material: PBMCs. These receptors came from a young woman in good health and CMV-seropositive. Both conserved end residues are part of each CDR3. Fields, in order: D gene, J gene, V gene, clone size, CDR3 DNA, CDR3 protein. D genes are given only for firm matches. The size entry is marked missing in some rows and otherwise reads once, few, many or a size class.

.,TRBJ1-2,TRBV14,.,TGTGCCAGCAGCCAAGGTGACACGCACAAACGGGGCTACACCTTC,CASSQGDTHKRGYTF
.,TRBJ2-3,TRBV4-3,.,TGCGCCAGCAGCCAAGATAAGACGGGGGGCGGCCTCAGGTATACGCAGTATTTT,CASSQDKTGGGLRYTQYF
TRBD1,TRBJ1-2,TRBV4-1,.,TGCGCCAGCAGCAAAGCAGGGGGTGGCTACACCTTC,CASSKAGGGYTF
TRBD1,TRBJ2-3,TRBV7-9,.,TGTGCCAGCATCGGACAGGGCCCCGATACGCAGTATTTT,CASIGQGPDTQYF
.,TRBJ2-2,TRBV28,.,TGTGCCAGCAGGCCAGGTGTTACCGGGGAGCTGTTTTTT,CASRPGVTGELFF
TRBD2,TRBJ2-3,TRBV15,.,TGTGCCACCAGCAGAGGCTTTAGCGGGGGCTACACAGATACGCAGTATTTT,CATSRGFSGGYTDTQYF
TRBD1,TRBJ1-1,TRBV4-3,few,TGCGCCAGCAGCCAAGAGCGGACAGGGGCCCTGAACACTGAAGCTTTCTTT,CASSQERTGALNTEAFF
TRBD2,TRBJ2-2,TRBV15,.,TGTGCCACCAGCAGAGCCCGGGGGGGGTCCGGGGAGCTGTTTTTT,CATSRARGGSGELFF
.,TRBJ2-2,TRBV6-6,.,TGTGCCAGCAGTTACAACGGCCTGGAGGCCGGGGAGCTGTTTTTT,CASSYNGLEAGELFF
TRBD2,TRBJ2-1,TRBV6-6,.,TGTGCCAGCCTGGGACTAGCGGGGTCTTACAATGAGCAGTTCTTC,CASLGLAGSYNEQFF
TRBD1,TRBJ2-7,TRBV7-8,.,TGTGCCAGCAGCTCCGGACAGGGGTGGTACGAGCAGTACTTC,CASSSGQGWYEQYF
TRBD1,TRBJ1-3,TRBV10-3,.,TGTGCCATCAGTAAAACAGGGGATTTAACTGGAAACACCATATATTTT,CAISKTGDLTGNTIYF
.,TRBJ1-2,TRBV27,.,TGTGCCAGCAGGGCCCATGGGACTATGGGGTACACCTTC,CASRAHGTMGYTF
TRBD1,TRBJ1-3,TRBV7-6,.,TGTGCCAGCAGCTTAACAGGGGGCTCGGGTGGAAACACCATATATTTT,CASSLTGGSGGNTIYF
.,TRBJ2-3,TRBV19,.,TGTGCCAGTAGTACACCTTTGGCGGGTGCGCAGTATTTT,CASSTPLAGAQYF
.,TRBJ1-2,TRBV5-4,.,TGTGCCAGCAGCTTAGAGAGAAGTTATGGCTACACCTTC,CASSLERSYGYTF
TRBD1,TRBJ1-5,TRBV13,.,TGTGCCAGCTCGTCCGGAGGGGGCTCTCAGCCCCAGCATTTT,CASSSGGGSQPQHF
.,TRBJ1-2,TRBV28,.,TGTGCCAGCAGTATACAGGGAAACTATGGCTACACCTTC,CASSIQGNYGYTF
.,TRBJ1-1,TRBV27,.,TGTGCCAGCAGTCACAGCAGGGTGGGGAACACTGAAGCTTTCTTT,CASSHSRVGNTEAFF
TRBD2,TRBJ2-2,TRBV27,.,TGTGCCAGCAGGGAGCGGGGGCCCGGGGAGCTGTTTTTT,CASRERGPGELFF
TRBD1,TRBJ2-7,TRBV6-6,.,TGTGCCAGCAGTTACTCGACAGGGTGGTACGAGCAGTACTTC,CASSYSTGWYEQYF
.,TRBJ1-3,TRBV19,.,TGTGCCAGTAGTATAGGCCCAAGGGGGATTGGAAACACCATATATTTT,CASSIGPRGIGNTIYF
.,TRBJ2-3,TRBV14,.,TGTGCCAGCAGCCAAGATCCGGCGGATTCGCCCATGGTTACGCAGTATTTT,CASSQDPADSPMVTQYF
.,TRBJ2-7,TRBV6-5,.,TGTGCCAGCAGTCAGTCGACAGCCTCCTACGAGCAGTACTTC,CASSQSTASYEQYF
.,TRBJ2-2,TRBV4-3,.,TGCGCCAGCAGCCAAGATCCCCTGGGGCTCGCTGGGACCGGGGAGCTGTTTTTT,CASSQDPLGLAGTGELFF
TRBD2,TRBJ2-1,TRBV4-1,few,TGCGCCAGCAGCCCCCTGGTTATTAGCGGGTCTAATGAGCAGTTCTTC,CASSPLVISGSNEQFF
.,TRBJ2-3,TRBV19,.,TGTGCCAGTTTAGGGGGGGGCACAGATACGCAGTATTTT,CASLGGGTDTQYF